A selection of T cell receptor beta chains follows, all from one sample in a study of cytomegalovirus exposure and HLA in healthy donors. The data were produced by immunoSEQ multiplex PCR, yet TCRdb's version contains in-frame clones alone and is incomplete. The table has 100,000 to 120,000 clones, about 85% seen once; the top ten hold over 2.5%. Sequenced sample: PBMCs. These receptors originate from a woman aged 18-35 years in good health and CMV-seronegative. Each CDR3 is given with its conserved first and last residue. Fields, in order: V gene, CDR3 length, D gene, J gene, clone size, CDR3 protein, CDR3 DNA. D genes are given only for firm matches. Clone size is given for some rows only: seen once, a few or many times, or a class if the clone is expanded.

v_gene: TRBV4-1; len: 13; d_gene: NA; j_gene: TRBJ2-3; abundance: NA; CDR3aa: CASSPEGTDTQYF; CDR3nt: TGCGCCAGCAGTCCCGAGGGCACAGATACGCAGTATTTT
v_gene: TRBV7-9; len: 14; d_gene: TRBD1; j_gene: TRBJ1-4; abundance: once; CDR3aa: CASSTGTGTEKLFF; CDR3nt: TGTGCCAGCAGCACCGGGACAGGGACGGAAAAACTGTTTTTT
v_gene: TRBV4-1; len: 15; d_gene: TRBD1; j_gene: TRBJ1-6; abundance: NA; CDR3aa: CASSIGTVDNSPLHF; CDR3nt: TGCGCCAGCAGCATAGGGACAGTGGATAATTCACCCCTCCACTTT
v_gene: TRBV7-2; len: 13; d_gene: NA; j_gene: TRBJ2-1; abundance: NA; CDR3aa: CASSLIGGNEQFF; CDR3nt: TGTGCCAGCAGCTTAATAGGGGGCAATGAGCAGTTCTTC
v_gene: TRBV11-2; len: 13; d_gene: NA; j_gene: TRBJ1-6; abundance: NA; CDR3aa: CASSQEFNSPLHF; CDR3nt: TGTGCCAGCAGCCAAGAGTTTAATTCACCCCTCCACTTT
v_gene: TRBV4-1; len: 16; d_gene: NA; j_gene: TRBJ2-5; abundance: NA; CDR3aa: CASSPQPLGNQQTQYF; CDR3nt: TGCGCCAGCAGCCCTCAGCCACTAGGTAACCAACAGACCCAGTACTTC
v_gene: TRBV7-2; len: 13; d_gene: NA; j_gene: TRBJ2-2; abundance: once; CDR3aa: CASSLVETGELFF; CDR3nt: TGTGCCAGCAGCTTAGTAGAGACCGGGGAGCTGTTTTTT
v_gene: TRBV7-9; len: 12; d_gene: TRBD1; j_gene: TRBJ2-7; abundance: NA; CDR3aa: CASRGDSHEQYF; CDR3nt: TGTGCCAGCAGGGGGGACAGCCACGAGCAGTACTTC
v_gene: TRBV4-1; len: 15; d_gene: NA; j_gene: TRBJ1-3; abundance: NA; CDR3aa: CASSQDSRAGNTIYF; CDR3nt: TGCGCCAGCAGCCAAGATTCCAGGGCTGGAAACACCATATATTTT
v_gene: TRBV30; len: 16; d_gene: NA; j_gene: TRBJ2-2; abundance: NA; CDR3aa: CAWSVGIGVGTGELFF; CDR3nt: TGTGCCTGGAGTGTAGGTATAGGGGTCGGCACCGGGGAGCTGTTTTTT
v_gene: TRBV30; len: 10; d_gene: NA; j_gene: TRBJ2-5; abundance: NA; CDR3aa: CAGLGETQYF; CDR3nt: TGTGCGGGGCTGGGAGAGACCCAGTACTTC
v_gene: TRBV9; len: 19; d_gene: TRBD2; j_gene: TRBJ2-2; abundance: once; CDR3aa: CASSVIRTSGGASTGELFF; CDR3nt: TGTGCCAGCAGCGTCATAAGGACTAGCGGGGGGGCCAGCACCGGGGAGCTGTTTTTT
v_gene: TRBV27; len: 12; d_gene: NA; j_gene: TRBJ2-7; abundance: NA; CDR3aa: CASSLLGGEQYF; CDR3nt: TGTGCCAGCAGTTTACTCGGGGGCGAGCAGTACTTC
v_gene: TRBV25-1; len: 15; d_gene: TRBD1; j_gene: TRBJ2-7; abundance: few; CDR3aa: CASSTPGQASYEQYF; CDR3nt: TGTGCCAGCAGTACCCCGGGACAGGCGTCCTACGAGCAGTACTTC
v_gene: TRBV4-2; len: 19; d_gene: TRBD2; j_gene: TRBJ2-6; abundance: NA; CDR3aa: CASSQDLLAGSSGANVLTF; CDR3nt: TGTGCCAGCAGCCAAGATCTGCTAGCGGGGAGCTCTGGGGCCAACGTCCTGACTTTC
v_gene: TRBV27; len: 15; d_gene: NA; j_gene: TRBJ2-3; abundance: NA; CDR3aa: CASFRDTLSTDTQYF; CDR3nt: TGTGCCAGCTTCCGAGACACCCTTAGCACAGATACGCAGTATTTT
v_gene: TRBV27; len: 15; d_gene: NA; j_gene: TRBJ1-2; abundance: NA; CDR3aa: CASRFTRGPNYGYTF; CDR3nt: TGTGCCAGCAGGTTCACGCGGGGCCCTAACTATGGCTACACCTTC
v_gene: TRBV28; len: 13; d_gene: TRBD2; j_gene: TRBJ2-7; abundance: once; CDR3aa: CATRTSGLYEQYF; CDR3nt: TGTGCCACCCGGACTAGCGGGCTCTACGAGCAGTACTTC
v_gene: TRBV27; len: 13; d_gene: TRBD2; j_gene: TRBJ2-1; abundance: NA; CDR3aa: CASGSGGANEQFF; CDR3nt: TGTGCCAGCGGTTCGGGGGGGGCCAATGAGCAGTTCTTC
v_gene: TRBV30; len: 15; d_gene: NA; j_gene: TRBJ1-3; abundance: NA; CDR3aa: CAWSVGSGTGNTIYF; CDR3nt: TGTGCCTGGAGTGTGGGGAGTGGTACTGGAAACACCATATATTTT
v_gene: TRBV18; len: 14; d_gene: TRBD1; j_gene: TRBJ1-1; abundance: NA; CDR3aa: CASSPGQGKTEAFF; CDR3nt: TGTGCCAGCTCACCGGGACAGGGGAAAACTGAAGCTTTCTTT
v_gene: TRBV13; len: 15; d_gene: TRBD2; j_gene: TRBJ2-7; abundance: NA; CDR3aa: CASRPHAQGGSEQYF; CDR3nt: TGTGCCAGCAGACCCCACGCGCAGGGCGGGAGCGAGCAGTACTTC
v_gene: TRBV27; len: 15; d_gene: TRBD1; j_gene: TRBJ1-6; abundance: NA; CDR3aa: CASSQRGGAGSPLHF; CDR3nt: TGTGCCAGCAGCCAACGAGGGGGCGCGGGTTCACCCCTCCACTTT
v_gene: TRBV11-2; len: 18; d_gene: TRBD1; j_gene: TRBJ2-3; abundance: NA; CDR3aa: CASSVIKSSDRGTNTQYF; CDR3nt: TGTGCCAGCAGCGTAATAAAATCGTCCGACAGGGGCACAAATACGCAGTATTTT
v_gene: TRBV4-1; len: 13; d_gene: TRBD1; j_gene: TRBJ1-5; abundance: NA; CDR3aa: CASRGQGDQPQHF; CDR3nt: TGCGCCAGCAGGGGACAGGGTGATCAGCCCCAGCATTTT
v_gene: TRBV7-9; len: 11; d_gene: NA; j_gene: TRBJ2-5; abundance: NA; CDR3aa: CASSLKETQYF; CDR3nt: TGTGCCAGCAGCCTAAAAGAGACCCAGTACTTC
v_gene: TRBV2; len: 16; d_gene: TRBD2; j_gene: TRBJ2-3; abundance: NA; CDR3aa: CASSFDSGGNTDTQYF; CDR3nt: TGTGCCAGCAGTTTCGACAGCGGGGGGAACACAGATACGCAGTATTTT
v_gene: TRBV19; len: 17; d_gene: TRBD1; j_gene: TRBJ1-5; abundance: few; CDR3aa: CASDPGQGIYSNQPQHF; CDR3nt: TGTGCCAGTGATCCGGGACAGGGAATTTATAGCAATCAGCCCCAGCATTTT
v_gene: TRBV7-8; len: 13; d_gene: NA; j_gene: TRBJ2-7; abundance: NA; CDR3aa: CASSLSIFREQYF; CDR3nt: TGTGCCAGCAGCTTAAGTATTTTTCGGGAGCAGTACTTC
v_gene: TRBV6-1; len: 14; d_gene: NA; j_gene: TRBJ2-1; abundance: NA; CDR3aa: CASRAGTSYNEQFF; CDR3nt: TGTGCCAGCAGGGCCGGGACTTCGTACAATGAGCAGTTCTTC
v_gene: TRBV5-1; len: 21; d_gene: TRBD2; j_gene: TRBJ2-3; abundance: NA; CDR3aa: CASSLVPGGAGDPSRTDTQYF; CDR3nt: TGCGCCAGCAGCTTGGTACCGGGGGGAGCGGGGGATCCTTCAAGGACAGATACGCAGTATTTT
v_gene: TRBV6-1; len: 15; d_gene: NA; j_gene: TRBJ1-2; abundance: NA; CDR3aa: CATGGSIGANYGYTF; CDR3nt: TGTGCCACCGGGGGATCCATCGGGGCTAACTATGGCTACACCTTC
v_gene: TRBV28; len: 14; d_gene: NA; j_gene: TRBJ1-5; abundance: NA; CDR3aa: CASSSRQGNQPQHF; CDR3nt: TGTGCCAGCAGTTCGCGGCAGGGAAATCAGCCCCAGCATTTT
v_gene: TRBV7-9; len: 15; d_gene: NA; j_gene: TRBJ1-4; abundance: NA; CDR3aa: CATVELDLFNEKLFF; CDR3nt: TGTGCCACGGTTGAACTGGACTTATTCAATGAAAAACTGTTTTTT
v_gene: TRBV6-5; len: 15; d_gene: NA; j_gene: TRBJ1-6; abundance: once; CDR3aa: CASSYGLLDNSPLHF; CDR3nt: TGTGCCAGCAGTTACGGGCTCCTCGACAATTCACCCCTCCACTTT
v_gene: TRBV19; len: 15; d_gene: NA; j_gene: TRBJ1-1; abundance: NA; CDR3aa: CASSRTDRGYTEAFF; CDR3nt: TGTGCCTCGAGTAGGACAGATAGGGGATACACTGAAGCTTTCTTT
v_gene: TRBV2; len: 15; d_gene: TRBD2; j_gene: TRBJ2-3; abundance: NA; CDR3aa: CASATQRGGDDTQYF; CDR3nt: TGTGCCAGTGCCACTCAGCGGGGGGGCGATGATACGCAGTATTTT
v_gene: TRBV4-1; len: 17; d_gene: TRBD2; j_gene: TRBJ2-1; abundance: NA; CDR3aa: CASSQNLAGGPYNEQFF; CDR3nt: TGCGCCAGCAGCCAGAACCTAGCGGGGGGGCCTTACAATGAGCAGTTCTTC
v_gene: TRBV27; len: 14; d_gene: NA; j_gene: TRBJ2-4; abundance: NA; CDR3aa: CASSLRTGGDIQYF; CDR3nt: TGTGCCAGCAGTTTACGGACAGGAGGGGACATTCAGTACTTC
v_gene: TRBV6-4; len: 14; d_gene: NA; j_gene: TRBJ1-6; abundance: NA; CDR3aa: CASRGGSKYSPLHF; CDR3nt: TGTGCCAGCCGGGGGGGCAGCAAGTATTCACCCCTCCACTTT
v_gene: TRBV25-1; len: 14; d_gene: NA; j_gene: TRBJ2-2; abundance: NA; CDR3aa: CASSEYNFAGELFF; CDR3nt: TGTGCCAGCAGTGAATATAACTTCGCCGGGGAGCTGTTTTTT
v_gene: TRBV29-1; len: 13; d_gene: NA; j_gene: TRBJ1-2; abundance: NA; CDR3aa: CSVLFEARYGYTF; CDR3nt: TGCAGCGTCCTATTTGAGGCCCGCTATGGCTACACCTTC
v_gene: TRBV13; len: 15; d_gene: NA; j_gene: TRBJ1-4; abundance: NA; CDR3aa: CASSLGGATNEKLFF; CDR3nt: TGTGCCAGCAGCTTAGGAGGGGCGACTAATGAAAAACTGTTTTTT
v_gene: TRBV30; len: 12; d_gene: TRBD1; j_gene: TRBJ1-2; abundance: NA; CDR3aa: CAWMGTGIGYTF; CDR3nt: TGTGCCTGGATGGGGACAGGTATTGGCTACACCTTC
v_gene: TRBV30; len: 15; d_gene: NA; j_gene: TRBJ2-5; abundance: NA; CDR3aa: CAWSPPGHIQETQYF; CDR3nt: TGTGCCTGGAGCCCCCCGGGACACATCCAAGAGACCCAGTACTTC
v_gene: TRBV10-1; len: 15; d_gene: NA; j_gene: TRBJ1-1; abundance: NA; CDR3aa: CASSEGPEVNTEAFF; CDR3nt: TGCGCCAGCAGTGAGGGCCCGGAGGTGAACACTGAAGCTTTCTTT
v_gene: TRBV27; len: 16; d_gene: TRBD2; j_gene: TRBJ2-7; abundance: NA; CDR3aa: CASNPGLAGPPYEQYF; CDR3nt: TGTGCCAGCAACCCGGGACTAGCGGGGCCGCCGTACGAGCAGTACTTC